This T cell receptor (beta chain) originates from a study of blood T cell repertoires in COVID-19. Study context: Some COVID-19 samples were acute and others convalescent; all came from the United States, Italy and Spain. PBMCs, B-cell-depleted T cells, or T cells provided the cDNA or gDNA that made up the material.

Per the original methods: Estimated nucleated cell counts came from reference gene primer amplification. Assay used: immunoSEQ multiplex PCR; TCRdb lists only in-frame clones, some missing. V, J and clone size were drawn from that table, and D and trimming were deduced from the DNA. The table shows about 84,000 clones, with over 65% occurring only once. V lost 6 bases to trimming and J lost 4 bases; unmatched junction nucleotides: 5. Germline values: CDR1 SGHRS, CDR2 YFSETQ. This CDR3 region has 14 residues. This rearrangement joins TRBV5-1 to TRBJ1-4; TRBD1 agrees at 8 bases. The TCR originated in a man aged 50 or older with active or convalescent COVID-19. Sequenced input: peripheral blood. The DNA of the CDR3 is TGCGCCAGCACCCGGGGACAGGATAATGAAAAACTGTTTTTT. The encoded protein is CASTRGQDNEKLFF.